A single sample is the source of the 28 T cell receptor beta chains below, sequenced in a study of tumor-infiltrating lymphocytes in glioblastoma multiforme (dated by TCRdb to between 2016 and 2019). The data were produced on an Illumina HiSeq 2500. A modified ARM-PCR protocol with multiple V-beta primers and a C-beta primer was used to build TCRB libraries from RNA via three nested multiplex PCR rounds. The public reads were reprocessed in TCRdb via fastp at Q25 and MiXCR, keeping in-frame beta chains. All rows with the same CDR3 protein become a single entry with the most common DNA and genes. The sample table contains about 32,000 distinct CDR3 sequences; only one count was recorded for under 70% of them. Around 34% of the sample is held by the ten biggest clonotypes. Input material: brain tumor tissue. These receptors were obtained from a male donor with glioblastoma.

To note about this clonotype: This may stem from a read error, because a much larger clone lies one nucleotide away. This sequence joins TRBV10-3 and TRBJ2-7; no firm D call. The germline CDR1 and CDR2 sequences are ENHRY and SYGVKD. V was trimmed by 2 bases and J by 12 bases, leaving 14 bases between them. The CDR3 sequence is 12 residues long. The CDR3 DNA reads as TGTGCCATCAGTGAGCCAGTGAGCCACCGGTACTTC. It translates to CAISEPVSHRYF.

With regard to this clonotype: One end of the junction is discordant with germline, which a read error may explain. The rearrangement links TRBV5-4 to TRBJ2-3, with D perhaps TRBD2 (6 bases). In germline, CDR1 is SGHNT, CDR2 YYREEE (reference sequence). This CDR3 has 14 residues. This chain's CDR3 is CASSQLVGGDTQYF. The CDR3, as DNA: TGTGCAAGCAGCCAACTAGTGGGAGGAGATACGCAGTATTTT.

On this clonotype itself: A much more abundant neighbour one base away suggests this may be a read error. The chain has TRBV6-2 or TRBV6-3 and TRBJ1-5; D is possibly TRBD1 (6 bases). Germline V gene lookup returns CDR1 MNHEY and CDR2 SVGEGT. The CDR3 length is 15 residues. Trimming cost V 5 bases and J 5 bases, with 16 bases left between them. CDR3 residues: CASSPEGVRDQPQHF. The CDR3 DNA sequence: TGTGCCAGCAGTCCCGAGGGGGTGCGCGATCAGCCCCAGCATTTT.

This clonotype was seen only once. A much larger clone differs by one base, so this may be a read error. The chain is built from TRBV30 and TRBJ1-6, with 7 bases identical to TRBD1. The CDR3 spans 13 residues. The V gene end was trimmed by 6 bases and the J gene end by 8 bases; junction bases not matched to a gene: 7. Germline V CDR1 and CDR2: GTSNPN, SVGIG (reference sequence). The CDR3 reads CACSSQGDSPLHF. As DNA, the CDR3 is TGTGCCTGCAGTAGTCAGGGGGATTCACCCCTCCACTTT.

The chain combines TRBV25-1 with TRBJ2-2; D gene ambiguous. This CDR3 comprises 17 residues. The V gene lost 7 bases and the J gene lost 4 bases, with 22 bases spanning the gap. Germline values: CDR1 MGHDK, CDR2 SYGVNS. The CDR3 sequence: CASNAQEGRPGTGELFF. CDR3 DNA sequence: TGTGCCAGCAATGCCCAAGAAGGGCGCCCTGGCACCGGGGAGCTGTTTTTT.

As to this clonotype: Germline is not matched at one junction end, which may reflect a read error. CDR3 nucleotide sequence: TGTGCCAGCAGTTACAGTGTGGACTACGATCAGTACTTC. Translation gives CASSYSVDYDQYF. The chain has TRBV6-2 or TRBV6-3 and TRBJ2-7; D perhaps matches TRBD2 (6 bases). Germline CDR1 is MNHEY and CDR2 is SVGEGT. This CDR3 has 13 amino acids.

The table lists this clonotype with many counts. V and J are TRBV4-2 and TRBJ2-3; 10 bases map to TRBD2. The CDR3 extends over 17 amino acids. The germline V gene has CDR1 LGHNA and CDR2 YNFKEQ. The J segment lost 2 bases and the V segment lost 4 bases, leaving 9 bases of the junction unmatched. In nucleotides, the CDR3 is TGTGCCAGCAGCCGGGTCGGACTAGCGGATCCCACAGATACGCAGTATTTT. It specifies CASSRVGLADPTDTQYF.

Concerning this clonotype itself: Being one base from a much bigger clone, this may be a read error. The chain recombines TRBV30 with TRBJ2-6; no definite D call. The germline V gene has CDR1 GTSNPN and CDR2 SVGIG (reference sequence). The CDR3 is 14 residues long. The CDR3 loop reads CTWSVATGANVLTF. In DNA form, the CDR3 reads TGTACCTGGAGTGTTGCAACTGGGGCCAACGTCCTGACTTTC.

This clonotype was observed many times. The V gene is TRBV24-1, the J gene TRBJ2-2; D gene ambiguous. The CDR3 runs to 12 residues. Germline V gene data show CDR1 as KGHDR and CDR2 as SFDVKD. Trimming left V 4 bases short and J 7 bases short, with 6 bases between. The CDR3 here is CATSERVGELFF. CDR3 in DNA: TGTGCCACCAGTGAGAGAGTCGGGGAGCTGTTTTTT.

In regard to this clonotype: Since the CDR3 does not end with the conserved phenylalanine or tryptophan, this likely comes from a read error. The chain has TRBV4-2 and TRBJ2-5, with 10 bases identical to TRBD2. The CDR3 extends over 15 amino acids. Per germline, CDR1 LGHNA and CDR2 YNFKEQ. The CDR3 spells CASSRGTSDQETQYC. The CDR3 nucleotides are TGTGCCAGCAGCCGTGGGACTAGCGACCAGGAGACCCAGTACTGC.

At least ten counts were recorded for this clonotype. The V and J genes are TRBV10-3 and TRBJ2-7; 13 nucleotides line up with TRBD2. This CDR3 contains 16 residues. Per germline, CDR1 ENHRY and CDR2 SYGVKD. Losses at the gene ends were 3 bases for V and 5 bases for J; bases not matched to a gene: 7. The CDR3 DNA sequence: TGTGCCATCAGTGATGTACTAGCGGGAGGGTTCAACGAGCAGTACTTC. Protein sequence: CAISDVLAGGFNEQYF.

About this clonotype: One end of the junction fails to match germline, which may point to a read error. The genes are TRBV29-1 and TRBJ2-7, with 7 bases aligning to TRBD2. Germline CDR1 and CDR2: SQVTM and ANQGSEA. This CDR3 region has 19 residues. This CDR3 is CSVEDRNKPRQAGRYEQHF. The CDR3 nucleotides read TGCAGCGTTGAAGATCGTAATAAACCTAGACAAGCGGGAAGATACGAGCAGCACTTC.

The V gene is TRBV28, the J gene TRBJ2-1; TRBD1 matches at 7 bases. V lost 3 bases, J lost 12 bases, and 5 bases stayed unmatched. Per germline, CDR1 MDHEN and CDR2 SYDVKM. The CDR3 totals 12 residues. The CDR3 bases are TGTGCCAGCAGTTTCGCCGACAGGGCGCAGTTCTTC. It yields the protein CASSFADRAQFF.

V usage is TRBV28 and J usage is TRBJ1-1; D is unclear. Germline V gene lookup returns CDR1 MDHEN and CDR2 SYDVKM. The CDR3 runs to 15 residues. V was trimmed by 4 bases and J by 4 bases, leaving 16 bases between them. The CDR3 loop reads CASSSTWTGGTEAFF. The CDR3, as DNA: TGTGCCAGCAGTTCTACCTGGACGGGAGGCACTGAAGCTTTCTTT.

This sequence joins TRBV6-1 and TRBJ2-1; D is possibly TRBD1 (5 bases). Germline-derived CDR1 and CDR2 are MNHNS and SASEGT. Trimming stripped 2 bases from V and 9 bases from J, with 17 bases between. This CDR3 is built from 15 residues. The DNA for the CDR3 is TGTGCCAGCAGTGAACAGGACAAGGGTTCGCGTGAGCAGTTCTTC. This gives the protein CASSEQDKGSREQFF.

Points on this clonotype: This may come from a read error, since a much larger clone is one base off. The chain recombines TRBV5-4 with TRBJ2-7; perhaps TRBD1 as D (6 bases). V lost 4 bases and J lost 2, with 16 bases in between. The CDR3 consists of 15 residues. Germline V gives CDR1 SGHNT, CDR2 YYREEE (reference sequence). In DNA form, the CDR3 reads TGTGCCAGCAGCCTCCGGGACACACTTACCTACGAGCAGTACTTC. Translated: CASSLRDTLTYEQYF.

A word on this clonotype: No conserved phenylalanine or tryptophan ends this CDR3, so it is likely a read error. The genes are TRBV20-1 and TRBJ2-3, with D maybe TRBD1 (5 bases). The CDR3 is 15 residues long. Per the germline V gene, CDR1 is DFQATT and CDR2 is SNEGSKA (reference sequence). Here the CDR3 DNA reads TGCAGTGCTAGGTCTAGGGGAAGGAGCACAGATATGCAGTATCTT. This gives the protein CSARSRGRSTDMQYL.

Worth noting for this clonotype: This sequence may be a read error, since a much larger clone differs from it by one base. The chain uses TRBV5-1 and TRBJ2-5, with D uncertain. Germline CDR1 is SGHRS and CDR2 is YFSETQ. This CDR3 is 15 amino acids long. V was clipped by 3 bases and J by 2 bases, with 14 bases between them. DNA for the CDR3: TGCGCCAGCAGCTGGGAAGGAATGCAGCAAGAGACCCAGTACTTC. Translating it yields CASSWEGMQQETQYF.

As for this clonotype: The conserved closing phenylalanine or tryptophan is absent in this CDR3, likely reflecting a read error. The chain is built from TRBV14 and TRBJ1-2, with a weak D call TRBD1 (5 bases). This CDR3 comprises 15 residues. Looked up from germline, CDR1 is SGHDN and CDR2 is FVKESK. This CDR3 reads CASSQVPGKPGGYTS. CDR3 bases: TGTGCCAGTAGCCAAGTGCCAGGGAAGCCGGGAGGCTACACCTCC.

This clonotype was seen at least ten times. This chain uses TRBV28 with TRBJ1-6; unclear D gene. This CDR3 comprises 11 residues. Trimming removed 3 bases from V and 6 bases from J, with 0 bases in between. Germline CDR1 and CDR2: MDHEN and SYDVKM. The CDR3: CASSFNSPLHF. CDR3 nucleotides: TGTGCCAGCAGTTTTAATTCACCCCTCCACTTT.

This chain joins TRBV13 and TRBJ2-6; D possibly uses TRBD1 or TRBD2 (5 bases each). The V gene's germline CDR1 is PRHDT and CDR2 FYEKMQ (reference sequence). With 11 bases removed from V and 9 bases from J, the gap between germline ends came to 17 bases. The CDR3 extends over 13 amino acids. The CDR3 spells CAWSFRDDNVLTF. The DNA of the CDR3 is TGTGCCTGGAGCTTCCGGGACGACAACGTCCTGACTTTC.

This clonotype has at least ten counts. J is TRBJ2-7 and V is TRBV6-2 or TRBV6-3, with a weak D call TRBD2 (6 bases). This CDR3 comprises 13 residues. With 2 bases removed from V and 1 base from J, the gap between germline ends came to 6 bases. Per the germline V gene, CDR1 is MNHEY and CDR2 is SVGEGT. The CDR3 loop reads CASSYGGSYEQYF. The CDR3 nucleotides read TGTGCCAGCAGTTACGGGGGGTCCTACGAGCAGTACTTC.

The J gene is TRBJ2-3, the V gene TRBV5-4; unclear D gene. Germline CDR1 reads SGHNT; CDR2 reads YYREEE (reference sequence). The CDR3 sequence is 15 residues long. The ends were cut back, 2 bases at V and 5 bases at J, with 15 bases in the middle. The CDR3 spells CASSLSVSSGDTQYF. Here the CDR3 DNA reads TGTGCCAGCAGCTTAAGCGTGAGTAGTGGAGATACGCAGTATTTT. The full variable domain, with the rest looked up from reference TRBV5-4 and TRBJ2-3, is ETGVTQSPTHLIKTRGQQVTLRCSSQSGHNTVSWYQQALGQGPQFIFQYYREEENGRGNFPPRFSGLQFPNYSSELNVNALELDDSALYLCASSLSVSSGDTQYFGPGTRLTVL.

Comment on this clonotype: One end of the junction does not line up with germline, which may come from a read error. The chain links TRBV6-1 to TRBJ2-1, with TRBD2 identical over 9 bases. The CDR3 loop spans 17 amino acids. Germline CDR1 is MNHNS and CDR2 is SASEGT. The CDR3 loop is CVSSEEGASGVRDEQFF. The DNA for the CDR3 is TGTGTCAGCAGTGAAGAAGGGGCTAGCGGGGTCCGAGATGAGCAGTTCTTC.

With regard to this clonotype: A read error may explain this, as a much larger clone is one base away. This chain connects TRBV29-1 to TRBJ1-1; possible D gene TRBD1, 6 bases. Germline V gene sequence: CDR1 SQVTM, CDR2 ANQGSEA. The CDR3 runs to 16 residues. The CDR3 coding sequence is TGCAGCGTCCCAAGAGGGGGGGCAATAATGAACATTGAAGCTTTCTTT. It codes for CSVPRGGAIMNIEAFF. Combining the CDR3 with reference TRBV29-1 and TRBJ1-1 gives the whole variable domain SAVISQKPSRDICQRGTSLTIQCQVDSQVTMMFWYRQQPGQSLTLIATANQGSEATYESGFVIDKFPISRPNLTFSTLTVSNMSPEDSSIYLCSVPRGGAIMNIEAFFGQGTRLTVV.

Remarks on this clonotype: A junction end diverges from the germline sequence, so it may reflect a read error. The chain joins TRBV4-2 to TRBJ2-1; D might be TRBD2 (7 bases). The germline gives CDR1 LGHNA, CDR2 YNFKEQ. This CDR3 spans 16 amino acids. The CDR3 here is CASSQDRGGSYSEQLF. The CDR3 nucleotides are TGTGCCAGCAGCCAAGATCGCGGGGGCTCCTACAGTGAGCAGCTCTTC.

This clonotype was observed at least ten times. The CDR3 region is CASSFATSTDTQYF. The DNA for the CDR3 is TGTGCCAGCAGCTTCGCGACTAGCACAGATACGCAGTATTTT. The V call is TRBV5-4, the J call TRBJ2-3; no firm D call. CDR1 and CDR2 (germline): SGHNT, YYREEE (reference sequence). This CDR3 comprises 14 residues. Trimming stripped 2 bases from V and 0 bases from J, with 7 bases between.

This clonotype was counted ten times or more. The genes are TRBV4-2 and TRBJ2-5; tentative D call: TRBD1 (6 bases). The CDR3 has 13 amino acids. V lost 4 bases and J lost 5, with 11 bases in between. The V gene's germline CDR1 is LGHNA and CDR2 YNFKEQ. The CDR3 loop is CASSRGQGETQYF. The CDR3 DNA follows: TGTGCCAGCAGCCGGGGGCAGGGGGAGACCCAGTACTTC.